The rows below give T cell receptor beta chains drawn from one sample of a study of blood T cell repertoires in COVID-19. Using immunoSEQ multiplex PCR, the repertoire was profiled, and TCRdb retains in-frame clones only, with some absent. The data hold under 140,000 clones, with 70% to 90% observed a single time. The sequenced material came from peripheral blood. The receptors come from a human donor in a cohort sampled during active COVID-19. CDR3s include the opening cysteine and the closing phenylalanine or tryptophan. D genes are given only for firm matches. Not all rows give a size; the values are once, few, many and, for expanded clones, a class.

TRBV6-1	TRBJ1-2	-	14	-	TGTGCCAGCAGTGAAAGGCAGGCCAACTATGGCTACACCTTC	CASSERQANYGYTF
TRBV21-1	TRBJ2-7	-	18	-	TGTGCCAGCAGCAAAGGGACCCCAGATGGACAGAGCTCCTACGAGCAGTACTTC	CASSKGTPDGQSSYEQYF
TRBV18	TRBJ1-1	-	14	-	TGTGCCAGCTCACCAGGGCAGCCGAACACTGAAGCTTTCTTT	CASSPGQPNTEAFF
TRBV28	TRBJ2-7	TRBD2	15	-	TGTGCCAGCAGTGCCAAACTAGCGGGAGTCGGAGAGCAGTACTTC	CASSAKLAGVGEQYF
TRBV4-2	TRBJ2-5	TRBD2	15	-	TGTGCCAGCAGCCAGGGGTTAGCGGGGCAAGAGACCCAGTACTTC	CASSQGLAGQETQYF
TRBV5-1	TRBJ1-1	-	17	once	TGCGCCAGCAGCTTGGTGGCGGGGGTAAGGGGGGTTACTGAAGCTTTCTTT	CASSLVAGVRGVTEAFF
TRBV7-8	TRBJ1-6	-	15	-	TGTGCCAGCAGCTCATTAGGGGGAATGGATTCACCCCTCCACTTT	CASSSLGGMDSPLHF
TRBV6-5	TRBJ2-1	-	15	-	TGTGCCAGCAGCCAAGGGGGAAGTTTACTCAATGAGCAGTTCTTC	CASSQGGSLLNEQFF
TRBV3-1/TRBV3-2	TRBJ1-5	-	13	few	TGTGCCAGCAGCCAAGGTCGGGATCAGCCCCAGCATTTT	CASSQGRDQPQHF
TRBV28	TRBJ2-3	-	15	-	TGTGCCAGCAGTTTATATAGGGGAAGCACAGATACGCAGTATTTT	CASSLYRGSTDTQYF
TRBV28	TRBJ2-1	TRBD2	15	once	TGTGCCAGCAGACAGGGACTAGGAGGGGTCAATGAGCAGTTCTTC	CASRQGLGGVNEQFF
TRBV9	TRBJ1-4	TRBD1	19	-	TGTGCCAGCAGCGTATTAGACTGGGACAGGGGGCCTCGGAATGAAAAACTGTTTTTT	CASSVLDWDRGPRNEKLFF
TRBV28	TRBJ2-7	-	14	-	TGTGCCAGCAGTTACGGGGGGCGCTGGGTTTGGCAGTACTTC	CASSYGGRWVWQYF
TRBV7-9	TRBJ2-3	-	13	few	TGTGCCAGCACTCACATTAACACAGATACGCAGTATTTT	CASTHINTDTQYF
TRBV30	TRBJ2-6	TRBD1	16	-	TGTGCCTGGATAGGACAGGGGGCGGGTGGGGCCAACGTCCTGACTTTC	CAWIGQGAGGANVLTF
TRBV2	TRBJ2-2	TRBD1	16	once	TGTGCCAGCATTCTATCCCCGACAGGGAGAACCGGGGAGCTGTTTTTT	CASILSPTGRTGELFF
TRBV6-5	TRBJ2-5	TRBD1	13	-	TGTGCCAGCAGTTCCGGGACAGGGGAGACCCAGTACTTC	CASSSGTGETQYF
TRBV5-6	TRBJ2-3	-	15	-	TGTGCCAGCAGCTGGAAGACAGGAGTCACAGATACGCAGTATTTT	CASSWKTGVTDTQYF
TRBV6-2/TRBV6-3	TRBJ1-5	-	14	-	TGTGCCAGCAGTTATATCGGTAGCAATCAGCCCCAGCATTTT	CASSYIGSNQPQHF
TRBV30	TRBJ2-7	TRBD1	13	medium-sized	TGTGCCTGGAGGAGTTCCGGACAGGGAGAGCAGTACTTC	CAWRSSGQGEQYF
TRBV10-3	TRBJ2-2	TRBD1	15	-	TGTGCCATCAGAGAGGGGGCTTGGAACACCGGGGAGCTGTTTTTT	CAIREGAWNTGELFF
TRBV6-4	TRBJ2-7	-	19	-	TGTGCCAGCAGTGACTCGATCCCGCCTCCCGACAGGCTAGCCTACGAGCAGTACTTC	CASSDSIPPPDRLAYEQYF
TRBV9	TRBJ2-1	TRBD2	15	-	TGTGCCAGCAGCGTTGCGGGAGGGCCGCGCAATGAGCAGTTCTTC	CASSVAGGPRNEQFF
TRBV20-1	TRBJ2-1	-	11	-	TGCAGTGCTACTCAACTCCCGGAGCAGTTCTTC	CSATQLPEQFF
TRBV28	TRBJ1-6	-	12	-	TGTGCCAGCACCGCGCTCGGTATACCCCTCCACTTT	CASTALGIPLHF
TRBV7-2	TRBJ1-5	-	16	few	TGTGCCAGCAGCTTAGCTAGCGGGGTCGGCAATCAGCCCCAGCATTTT	CASSLASGVGNQPQHF
TRBV11-2	TRBJ1-1	-	14	-	TGTGCCAGCAGCCTGACGGCAGGCGACACTGAAGCTTTCTTT	CASSLTAGDTEAFF
TRBV7-9	TRBJ2-7	-	13	-	TGTGCCAGCAGCCTGACAGGAGCCTACGAGCAGTACTTC	CASSLTGAYEQYF
TRBV7-9	TRBJ1-5	-	14	-	TGTGCCAGCAGCTCCAGTAATAGCAATCAGCCCCAGCATTTT	CASSSSNSNQPQHF
TRBV29-1	TRBJ2-1	TRBD2	14	-	TGCAGCGTTGAAAAAGGGAGGGCGGGCAATGAGCAGTTCTTC	CSVEKGRAGNEQFF
TRBV5-4	TRBJ2-2	-	14	-	TGTGCCAGCAGCCCTGGGCCGAACACCGGGGAGCTGTTTTTT	CASSPGPNTGELFF
TRBV21-1	TRBJ1-1	-	15	once	TGTGCCAGCAGCAAAGTCGCCTCCACGGACACTGAAGCTTTCTTT	CASSKVASTDTEAFF
TRBV7-2	TRBJ2-1	TRBD2	19	-	TGTGCCAGCAGCTTAGTTAGCGGGATATGGGAAGAAAGGGGCAATGAGCAGTTCTTC	CASSLVSGIWEERGNEQFF
TRBV19	TRBJ2-3	-	16	-	TGTGCCAGTAGTCAAAACAGGGCGACGAGCACAGATACGCAGTATTTT	CASSQNRATSTDTQYF
TRBV19	TRBJ1-1	TRBD1	15	-	TGTGCCAGTAGTATGGACAGGGGGCATAACACTGAAGCTTTCTTT	CASSMDRGHNTEAFF
TRBV19	TRBJ1-2	TRBD1	18	few	TGTGCCAGTTCCTCCCGGGACAGGATCGAGGGGTTCTCCGATGGCTACACCTTC	CASSSRDRIEGFSDGYTF
TRBV4-2	TRBJ1-2	TRBD1	14	-	TGTGCCAGCAGCCAAGGGACAGGTCTCTATGGCTACACCTTC	CASSQGTGLYGYTF
TRBV9	TRBJ2-1	-	13	once	TGTGCCAGCAGCGTAGTAGGGGTCAATGAGCAGTTCTTC	CASSVVGVNEQFF
TRBV7-8	TRBJ2-1	TRBD2	15	-	TGTGCCAGCAGCTCCCGGACTCTAGCGGGCAATGAGCAGTTCTTC	CASSSRTLAGNEQFF
TRBV3-1/TRBV3-2	TRBJ2-1	-	17	-	TGTGCCAGCAGCCAAGGGTTGACGGGAGCCACCTACAATGAGCAGTTCTTC	CASSQGLTGATYNEQFF
TRBV7-9	TRBJ2-5	-	16	-	TGTGCCAGCAGCTCACTTAACAGGGCGGGTGAAGAGACCCAGTACTTC	CASSSLNRAGEETQYF
TRBV9	TRBJ2-3	TRBD2	15	-	TGTGCCAGCAGCGATAGCGGGAGGCTTCAAGATACGCAGTATTTT	CASSDSGRLQDTQYF
TRBV9	TRBJ1-4	-	14	few	TGTGCCAGCAGCCTGGGAGGGCCGAATGAAAAACTGTTTTTT	CASSLGGPNEKLFF